The 5 T cell receptor beta chains presented below share a single source sample, sequenced in a study of CD8+CD57+ T cells in acquired aplastic anemia. All sequencing subjects had displayed CD8+CD57+ cell expansion on flow cytometry. CDR3 and TCR beta VDJ profiling relied on genomic DNA as the template. One entry per CDR3 protein, called by TCRdb with MiXCR from the reads. The sample holds 50,000 or so distinct CDR3 sequences; approximately 50% are singletons and the top ten take roughly 15%. Sequenced sample: sorted CD4+, CD8+, or CD8+CD57+ T cells (not recorded which) from PBMCs. These receptors came from a human donor with aplastic anemia.

The chain uses TRBV10-3 and TRBJ1-4, with a weak D call TRBD1 (5 bases). V was shortened by 6 bases and J by 8 bases, with 10 bases between the two germline ends. This CDR3 has 12 amino acids. Germline CDR1 is ENHRY and CDR2 is SYGVKD. The CDR3 region has the DNA TGTGCCATCAGGGGGACGGCAGAAAAACTGTTTTTT. It translates to CAIRGTAEKLFF.

This clonotype showed up just a few times. The chain has TRBV6-1 and TRBJ2-7; D is possibly TRBD1 (5 bases). Germline V gene lookup returns CDR1 MNHNS and CDR2 SASEGT. The CDR3 extends over 13 amino acids. The V end was cut by 11 bases, the J end by 3 bases, with 17 bases between. The CDR3 reads CAVGQGVNYEQYF. CDR3 DNA sequence: TGTGCCGTGGGCCAAGGGGTGAACTACGAGCAGTACTTC.

The chain carries TRBV7-6 and TRBJ1-2; possible D gene TRBD1, 5 bases. V gave up 5 bases and J gave up 4 bases, with 20 bases separating them. Germline CDR1 and CDR2: SGHVS and FNYEAQ. There are 16 residues in the CDR3. Here the CDR3 DNA reads TGTGCCAGCAGCCCCACGACGAGGCAGGGCAGCTATGGCTACACCTTC. Its translation: CASSPTTRQGSYGYTF.

About this clonotype: The germline gene is not matched at one end of the junction; a read error may be the cause. The chain links TRBV7-9 to TRBJ2-1; no clear D gene. Germline values: CDR1 SEHNR, CDR2 FQNEAQ (reference sequence). The CDR3 runs 12 residues. This chain's CDR3 is CASRGNADERFF. CDR3 nucleotide sequence: TGTGCCAGCAGAGGAAACGCAGACGAGCGGTTCTTC.

This clonotype was detected many times. The chain couples TRBV2 to TRBJ1-3; D is ambiguous. Trimming cost V 6 bases and J 0 bases, with 12 bases left between them. The germline CDR1 and CDR2 sequences are SNHLY and FYNNEI. The CDR3 covers 15 residues. CDR3 DNA sequence: TGTGCCAGCAGAGAAATCGATTCCTCTGGAAACACCATATATTTT. It encodes CASREIDSSGNTIYF.